A selection of T cell receptor beta chains follows, all from one sample in a study of post-analysis software for immune sequencing data. TCRdb reprocessed the PCR reads with MiXCR, giving one entry per CDR3 protein. The sample has 750,000 to 950,000 distinct CDR3 sequences; about 57% are singletons. The sample taken for sequencing was blood. The receptor source for this set is a girl aged 5-17 years with multiple sclerosis. Each CDR3 is given with its conserved first and last residue. The D gene is left open where the match is weak. Rows give clone size only sometimes, using once, few, many, or a class for an expanded clone.

- TRBJ2-5 TRBV7-7 - CASSLRSGTQETQYF TGTGCTAGCAGCTTGCGGAGCGGCACCCAAGAGACCCAGTACTTC
few TRBJ2-1 TRBV5-1 TRBD2 CASSLVQRGSNEQFF TGCGCCAGCAGCTTGGTACAGCGGGGTTCCAATGAGCAGTTCTTC
- TRBJ2-6 TRBV5-1 - CASSLVVAGANVLTF TGCGCCAGCAGCTTGGTAGTAGCTGGGGCCAACGTCCTGACTTTC
few TRBJ1-2 TRBV28 TRBD1 CASSWARGGIYGYTF TGTGCCAGCAGTTGGGCCAGGGGGGGAATCTATGGCTACACCTTC
- TRBJ2-1 TRBV11-1 TRBD1 CASSLVGQVYNEQFF TGTGCCAGCAGCTTAGTTGGACAGGTTTACAATGAGCAGTTCTTC
- TRBJ2-7 TRBV20-1 - CSAPYGGDEQYF TGCAGTGCCCCGTACGGTGGGGACGAGCAGTACTTC
- TRBJ1-2 TRBV5-1 - CASSPDGSGNYGYTF TGCGCCAGCAGCCCGGATGGGAGCGGTAACTATGGCTACACCTTC
few TRBJ2-7 TRBV4-2 TRBD2 CASSLTLAGDTYEQYF TGTGCCAGCAGCCTTACTCTAGCGGGTGATACCTACGAGCAGTACTTC
- TRBJ2-3 TRBV20-1 - CSALGIQSQVVSDTQYF TGCAGTGCCCTGGGGATCCAAAGTCAGGTTGTATCAGATACGCAGTATTTT
- TRBJ2-1 TRBV6-2/TRBV6-3 TRBD2 CASSSFGAGGAYNEQFF TGTGCCAGCAGTAGTTTTGGAGCGGGGGGAGCGTACAATGAGCAGTTCTTC
- TRBJ1-2 TRBV7-9 - CASSPFNGEYGYTF TGTGCCAGCAGCCCCTTCAATGGGGAGTACGGCTACACCTTC
- TRBJ2-3 TRBV20-1 TRBD2 CSGFAVRTSGSPDTQYF TGCAGTGGATTCGCGGTTCGGACTAGCGGGAGTCCCGATACGCAGTATTTT
- TRBJ2-3 TRBV7-2 - CASSSRQDLVGTDTQYF TGTGCCAGCAGCTCTCGACAGGACCTTGTTGGCACAGATACGCAGTATTTT
- TRBJ2-7 TRBV12-3/TRBV12-4 - CASSLEITYEQYF TGTGCCAGCAGTTTAGAGATAACCTACGAGCAGTACTTC
once TRBJ2-5 TRBV7-7 TRBD1 CASSRRRTGSQETQYF TGTGCCAGCAGCCGCCGAAGGACAGGGTCCCAAGAGACCCAGTACTTC
- TRBJ2-1 TRBV2 - CASRLVRAHEQFF TGTGCCAGCAGATTGGTCAGGGCCCATGAGCAGTTCTTC
- TRBJ2-1 TRBV20-1 TRBD2 CSAPRPGLAGGLFYEQFF TGCAGTGCTCCCCGGCCGGGACTAGCGGGAGGACTGTTCTATGAGCAGTTCTTC
- TRBJ2-7 TRBV29-1 - CSVELFEQYF TGCAGCGTTGAGCTATTTGAGCAGTACTTC
- TRBJ2-3 TRBV27 - CASSWAPSIPQYF TGTGCCAGCAGTTGGGCCCCGTCTATTCCGCAGTATTTT
- TRBJ2-3 TRBV7-3 TRBD2 CASSLGTSGRLTQYF TGTGCCAGCAGCTTGGGGACTAGCGGGAGGTTAACGCAGTATTTT
- TRBJ2-1 TRBV6-6 - CASSYTGINNEQFF TGTGCCAGCAGTTACACGGGGATCAACAATGAGCAGTTCTTC
- TRBJ2-3 TRBV6-5 TRBD1 CANPGQGTDTQYF TGTGCCAACCCGGGACAGGGCACAGATACGCAGTATTTT
- TRBJ2-3 TRBV5-1 - CASSLQRDFTDTQYF TGCGCCAGCAGCTTGCAGAGGGACTTCACAGATACGCAGTATTTT
few TRBJ2-1 TRBV5-1 - CASSLGREQFF TGCGCCAGCAGTCTCGGACGGGAGCAGTTCTTC
few TRBJ2-7 TRBV20-1 - CSALPTVLSEQYF TGCAGTGCTTTACCGACAGTCCTATCCGAGCAGTACTTC
once TRBJ2-1 TRBV20-1 TRBD2 CSAPRTSSYNEQFF TGCAGTGCGCCCCGGACTAGCTCCTACAATGAGCAGTTCTTC
once TRBJ2-2 TRBV7-7 - CASSLAGVNTGELFF TGTGCCAGCAGCTTAGCGGGGGTTAACACCGGGGAGCTGTTTTTT
once TRBJ2-1 TRBV20-1 TRBD2 CSAPQAGKRIYNEQFF TGCAGTGCTCCTCAAGCGGGGAAAAGGATTTACAATGAGCAGTTCTTC
few TRBJ2-7 TRBV20-1 TRBD2 CSALRSSGTYEQYF TGCAGTGCTCTCCGGTCTAGCGGGACTTACGAGCAGTACTTC
- TRBJ1-2 TRBV7-2 - CASSPRQRPSYGYTF TGTGCCAGCAGCCCCCGACAGCGACCCAGCTATGGCTACACCTTC
- TRBJ2-1 TRBV11-2 - CASSLHPELYNEQFF TGTGCCAGCAGCTTGCACCCAGAACTCTACAATGAGCAGTTCTTC
- TRBJ2-1 TRBV3-1 - CASSQDLGHGNEQFF TGTGCCAGCAGCCAAGATCTTGGGCATGGGAATGAGCAGTTCTTC
- TRBJ1-1 TRBV20-1 TRBD1 CRPRDSRGEAFF TGCAGACCTCGGGACAGCCGGGGGGAAGCTTTCTTT